This TCR beta chain was documented in a study of cytomegalovirus exposure and HLA in healthy donors (dated by TCRdb to the late 2010s). Looking at the study overall: An earlier analysis of roughly 500 of the donors reported about 260 Gb of sequence data and around 100 million unique TCR beta sequences obtained from about 179 million T cells. An early release covering roughly 600 HLA-typed donors comprised about 300 gigabases of sequencing data and 85 million to 100 million unique TCR sequences. The genetic ancestry cluster associated with self-reported Caucasian donors included approximately 85% of the roughly 380 genotyped donors. The study aimed to test whether cataloging public T cell receptors could reveal signatures of past pathogen exposure. The T cell repertoires of several hundred subjects were profiled by immunosequencing and related to cytomegalovirus serostatus. Along with the approximately 700-subject first cohort, a separate validation cohort of over a hundred different subjects was used. To predict cytomegalovirus infection status, the study brought together high-throughput TCR immunosequencing, statistical association of individual TCRs with disease status, and machine learning. A later analysis re-analyzed previously published TCR beta repertoires from hundreds of donors and added high-resolution HLA genotyping to study TCR occurrence patterns. Rather than using new phenotypic data, the later analysis identified candidate immune exposures from TCR beta sequences and from how often those sequences occurred across donors. In an earlier analysis of over 550 of the donors, high-throughput TCR beta sequencing was used to judge whether each TCR beta V gene segment behaved as functional or pseudogenic. Donor age, sex, ethnicity and CMV serostatus were compiled alongside the repertoire data. In a later genetic analysis, genome-wide SNP genotypes for about 55% of the roughly 700 donors were used, and that subset was treated as a discovery cohort. All discovery cohort repertoires had been generated using a single sequencing platform. HLA typing covered class I and class II loci at four-digit resolution. Typing coverage varied by locus: roughly 629-640 donors for A, B, C, DRB1 and DQB1; approximately 520 for DQA1; about 590 for DPA1; approximately 470 for DPB1. Because of strong linkage in the cohort, roughly five DR-DQ haplotypes were treated as single units for association and clustering. On average, about 240,000 unique TCR beta nucleotide sequences were sequenced per donor among a few hundred genotyped donors of the cohort, with 15% to 20% of those sequences being non-productive.

Remarks on this clone: The antigen this receptor binds is unknown. Base qualities were left out, and no much larger clone turns up one base away.

The cohort consisted of hundreds of healthy bone marrow donors. All cohort members were sampled while nominally healthy, although unrecorded immune exposures were likely present. The donor was CMV seronegative and belonged to the group of 380 or so seronegative cohort members. Each donor provided a peripheral blood sample, and peripheral blood mononuclear cells were used for TCR beta sequencing. Genomic DNA extraction from the blood cell samples was performed with the Qiagen DNeasy Blood Extraction Kit. Overall study results and their limits: In an earlier analysis of over 550 of the donors, most TCR beta V segments were observed in productive rearrangements about 90% or about 30% of the time, broadly matching IMGT annotations. A later analysis found that HLA-associated TCR beta chains were more clonally expanded and had lower generation probabilities than equally common non-associated chains. In a later analysis, several top co-occurrence clusters were reported to appear linked to parvovirus B19, influenza, CMV and Epstein-Barr virus. The only immune exposure information available for the cohort was CMV serostatus. Strong co-occurrence of HLA alleles, especially DR and DQ, made assigning TCR associations to individual alleles difficult. In a later analysis, most CMV-associated TCR beta chains were found to appear HLA-restricted, with HLA associations seemingly driven largely by CMV exposure. Because HLA typing was missing for some donors at each locus, association tests included only the typed subset. Linkage disequilibrium might explain the correlated functional status among segregating V segments, but an unknown experimental factor could not be excluded. Because counts were too low, seventeen rarely observed V segments, including chromosome 9 orphons, were left out of the earlier analysis of about 620 of the donors. In vitro tests confirmed that a few of the cytomegalovirus-associated TCR beta chains recognize cytomegalovirus antigens. The authors suggested that the approach could potentially be generalized to other disease states and immunological phenotypes. At a false discovery rate of 0.05, a later analysis linked 15,000 to 20,000 TCR beta sequences to specific HLA alleles. Some IMGT-functional V segments, including TRBV6-2 and TRBV6-3, could not be told apart with the 87-base-pair reads, so those segments were excluded. According to a later genetic analysis, donors in an Asian-associated ancestry cluster had fewer N-insertions in productive TCRs than the approximately 610-donor mean. A further reported finding was that TCR beta sequences accurately predicted the HLA-A and HLA-B alleles for most subjects in the first cohort. In a later genetic analysis, a missense DCLRE1C variant was associated with V-gene and J-gene trimming of TCR beta chains, and the association was replicated in an independent cohort. Across donors, most TCR sequences were observed very rarely, whereas some public TCRs were present in many individuals. The classifier was reported to diagnose cytomegalovirus status with high specificity and sensitivity in both the original and validation cohorts. In a later analysis, TCR association rates were found to vary across HLA loci, with the most associated TCRs seen for DRB1 alleles and the fewest for HLA-C alleles. In this cohort, only TCR beta chains were sequenced, and detectable features were limited by the absence of alpha or paired-chain data. A cluster of highly shared sequence variants was judged likely to be a technical artifact of the sequencing pipeline. A total of 150 or so TCR beta chains were listed by the study as associated with cytomegalovirus. Presence/absence analyses assumed roughly uniform sequencing depth across donors, an assumption that may not hold.

Trimming at the junction amounts to 0 bases on V and 7 bases on J, and the germline ends lie 7 bases apart. Reading the germline V gene gives CDR1 MNHEY and CDR2 SVGAGI. The CDR3, from cysteine to phenylalanine, totals 14 residues. Just CDR3 DNA is preserved here, 42 bases in frame from base 1. Library creation used the immunoSEQ multiplex PCR assay. For the multiplex PCR, a mixture combining 60 forward primers for TCR Vbeta segments and 13 reverse primers for TCR Jbeta segments was used. Amplification of the CDR3 region of rearranged TCR beta genes was performed with a multiplex PCR assay on genomic DNA. The amplified TCR beta libraries were sequenced on the Illumina HiSeq System as 87-base-pair reads. For the original study's pipeline: In a later analysis, some 80 million unique TCR beta chains were counted across the roughly 610 repertoires, and approximately 11 million of these chains were shared by at least two donors. Raw reads were error-corrected and collapsed into unique sequences with a nearest-neighbor algorithm that merged closely related sequences to remove PCR and sequencing errors. CDR3 sequences were aligned to IMGT reference sequences to assign V, D and J gene segments. Each retained sequence needed at least a six-nucleotide match to both a V gene segment and a J gene segment. A rearrangement was called productive if the CDR3 had no stop codons and remained in frame with V and J, and every other rearrangement was called non-productive. Following IMGT convention, CDR3 was defined as the stretch from the second conserved V-encoded cysteine to the conserved J-encoded phenylalanine. The earlier analysis of about 530 of the donors excluded any sequence lacking an unambiguous match to a single V gene segment. An earlier analysis of approximately 590 of the donors called V segments functional above 56.7% productive rearrangements and segregating when the between-donor standard deviation exceeded 5%. A statistical classification framework was built for diagnosing cytomegalovirus status from the catalog of TCR beta chain sequences. In a later analysis, V and J genes were assigned by comparing TCR nucleotide sequences against IMGT/GENE-DB human TR gene sequences. The TCRdist pipeline was used in a later analysis to assign CDR3 sequences and most-parsimonious VDJ recombination scenarios. In a later analysis, each TCR beta chain was defined by its CDR3 amino acid sequence together with its V-gene family, and reads without a unique V-gene family were excluded. In a later analysis, 550 to 650 highly shared, low-generation-probability nucleotide sequences were removed to address suspected cross-contamination and a sequencing artifact. For each public chain, a later analysis derived a clonal expansion index from normalized ranks of inferred template counts within each repertoire. In a later analysis, generation probabilities were computed with a VDJ recombination model fitted to out-of-frame rearrangements, and the resulting probabilities were checked against IGoR. A later analysis scored TCR-TCR, TCR-HLA and TCR-CMV co-occurrence with hypergeometric tests, applying a repertoire-size bias correction to TCR pairs. False discovery rates were estimated in a later analysis by permuting HLA or CMV assignments 20 times. A later analysis grouped co-occurring TCRs with DBSCAN, adding TCRdist sequence similarity when clustering within HLA-allele-positive subsets. Repertoires with fewer than 30,000 or more than 120,000 public chains were left out of co-occurrence clustering, as were about five repertoires with anomalous nucleotide sharing. TCRdb took over this immuneACCESS table, retaining in-frame rearrangements with V and J assigned. Such tables are incomplete; in checked studies, under half of the missing clones stem from an unresolved V gene, and the remainder is unexplained. The V and J calls and clone size are taken from that table; D and trimming were inferred from the DNA. Present in this sample are some 130,000 clones, 70% to 80% of which were seen just once. The leading ten clones occupy about 2.2% of the sample.

This clonotype originated in a man aged 30-40 years in good health and CMV-seronegative. The chain uses TRBV6-5 and TRBJ1-6; no D gene call is confident. Sequencing input: PBMCs. CDR3 region: CASSYSNQNSPLHF. The sequence in DNA is TGTGCCAGCAGTTACTCGAATCAGAATTCACCCCTCCACTTT.